This T cell receptor beta chain was recovered during a study of blood T cell repertoires in COVID-19. Study in general: The United States, Italy and Spain provided the acute and convalescent COVID-19 samples. Nucleic acid was either cDNA or gDNA, and it came from T cells, B-cell-depleted T cells, or PBMCs.

In the original workflow: Cell counts per sample came from amplifying reference gene primers. Measured with immunoSEQ multiplex PCR; TCRdb has only the in-frame clones, and not every one. The V and J calls and clone size were taken over from that table, and D and trimming were inferred from the DNA. The table has 370,000 or so clones, roughly 77% seen once. V lost 5 bases and J lost 0, with 11 bases in between. The CDR3 is 15 amino acids. Germline V gives CDR1 KGHSH, CDR2 LQKENI. This chain uses TRBV18 with TRBJ2-1, with a possible D match to TRBD1 (6 bases). Sequencing was done on a sample of peripheral blood. The sequence was obtained from a human donor with acute or convalescent COVID-19. The donor label of this sample is uncertain. The CDR3 spells CASSSRGNSYNEQFF. In DNA form, the CDR3 reads TGTGCCAGCTCATCAAGGGGGAACTCCTACAATGAGCAGTTCTTC. Using reference TRBV18 and TRBJ2-1 for the parts outside the CDR3, the full variable domain is NAGVMQNPRHLVRRRGQEARLRCSPMKGHSHVYWYRQLPEEGLKFMVYLQKENIIDESGMPKERFSAEFPKEGPSILRIQQVVRGDSAAYFCASSSRGNSYNEQFFGPGTRLTVL.